One sample yielded the 6 T cell receptor beta chains listed below, sequenced in a study of shared clonotypes between healthy human individuals. TCRdb keeps only in-frame clones here, not all; method: immunoSEQ multiplex PCR. The sample carries a few million clones, 85% to 95% recorded once. The sequencing input was naive CD4+ T cells sorted from blood. The subset denotes: CD45RA+ positively selected. The receptors were gathered from a man aged 18 to 29 in good health.

J is TRBJ1-3 and V is TRBV6-6, with 9 bases matching TRBD1. The CDR3 is made up of 14 amino acids. Trimming at V came to 6 bases and at J to 4 bases, leaving 4 bases not matched to a gene. Germline V lookup: CDR1 MNHNY, CDR2 SVGAGI (reference sequence). The CDR3 sequence is CASRETGGGNTIYF. CDR3 nucleotides: TGTGCCAGCAGGGAGACAGGGGGAGGAAACACCATATATTTT.

The rearrangement links TRBV6-4 to TRBJ1-5; D call uncertain. Germline CDR1 and CDR2: MRHNA and SNTAGT. V was cut by 4 bases and J by 4 bases, with 8 bases left in between. The CDR3 length is 13 residues. This chain's CDR3 is CASSVSYNQPQHF. CDR3 coding DNA: TGTGCCAGCAGTGTGAGCTATAATCAGCCCCAGCATTTT.

V is TRBV11-2 and J is TRBJ2-7, with 7 bases identical to TRBD1. Germline lookup yields CDR1 SGHAT and CDR2 FQNNGV. The junction had 6 bases not matched to a gene; V was cut back by 5 bases and J by 2 bases. This CDR3 has 14 amino acids. Written as DNA, the CDR3 is TGTGCCAGCAGCCTCAGGGGGATTCCCTACGAGCAGTACTTC. This translates into CASSLRGIPYEQYF.

A single count supports this clone. The J gene is TRBJ1-4, the V gene TRBV6-1; 7 nucleotides align to TRBD1. J gave up 7 bases and V 4 bases, and 6 bases lay outside the gene matches. Germline V lookup: CDR1 MNHNS, CDR2 SASEGT. This CDR3 spans 14 amino acids. CDR3 region: CASSATGAVEKLFF. CDR3 DNA sequence: TGTGCCAGCAGTGCCACAGGGGCAGTTGAAAAACTGTTTTTT.

The genes are TRBV25-1 and TRBJ1-5; the D is unclear. The CDR3 is 12 amino acids. Germline-derived CDR1 and CDR2 are MGHDK and SYGVNS. Trimming pared 8 bases from V and 2 bases from J, leaving 7 bases between. CDR3 coding DNA: TGTGCCAGCGCCGAGGGCAATCAGCCCCAGCATTTT. This translates into CASAEGNQPQHF.

The chain recombines TRBV5-1 with TRBJ2-3; 9 bases align to TRBD2. The CDR3 has 16 residues. The germline CDR1 and CDR2 sequences are SGHRS and YFSETQ. V was clipped by 0 bases and J by 2 bases; unmatched bases: 4. CDR3 nucleotide sequence: TGCGCCAGCAGCTTGGAGGCTAGCGGGAACACAGATACGCAGTATTTT. This gives the protein CASSLEASGNTDTQYF.